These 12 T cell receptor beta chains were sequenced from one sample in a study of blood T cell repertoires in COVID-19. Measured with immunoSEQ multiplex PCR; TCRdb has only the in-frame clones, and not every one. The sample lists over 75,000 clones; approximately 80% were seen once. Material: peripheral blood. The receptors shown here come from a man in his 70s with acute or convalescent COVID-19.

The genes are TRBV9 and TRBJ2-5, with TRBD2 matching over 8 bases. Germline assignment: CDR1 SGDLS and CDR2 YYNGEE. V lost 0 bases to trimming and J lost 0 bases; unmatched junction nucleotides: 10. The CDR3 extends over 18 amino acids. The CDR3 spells CASSVAASGGAYQETQYF. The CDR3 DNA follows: TGTGCCAGCAGCGTAGCTGCAAGCGGGGGAGCATACCAAGAGACCCAGTACTTC.

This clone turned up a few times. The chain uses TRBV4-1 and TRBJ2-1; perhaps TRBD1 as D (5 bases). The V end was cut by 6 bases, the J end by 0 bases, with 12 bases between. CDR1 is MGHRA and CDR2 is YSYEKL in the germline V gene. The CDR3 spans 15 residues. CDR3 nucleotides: TGCGCCAGCAGTCCAGGGCCTGCCTCCTACAATGAGCAGTTCTTC. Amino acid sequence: CASSPGPASYNEQFF.

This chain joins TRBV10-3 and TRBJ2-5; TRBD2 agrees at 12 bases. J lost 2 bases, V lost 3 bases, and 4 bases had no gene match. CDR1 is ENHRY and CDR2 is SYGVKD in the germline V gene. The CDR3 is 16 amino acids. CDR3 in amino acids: CAISELAGGRQETQYF. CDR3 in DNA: TGTGCCATCAGTGAACTAGCGGGGGGCCGTCAAGAGACCCAGTACTTC.

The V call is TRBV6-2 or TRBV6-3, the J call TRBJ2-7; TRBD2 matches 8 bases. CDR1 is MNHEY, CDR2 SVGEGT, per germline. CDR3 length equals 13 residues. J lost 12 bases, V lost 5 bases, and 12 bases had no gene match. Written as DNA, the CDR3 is TGTGCCAGCAGTCGGCTAGCGGGCGGGGATCTGTACTTC. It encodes CASSRLAGGDLYF.

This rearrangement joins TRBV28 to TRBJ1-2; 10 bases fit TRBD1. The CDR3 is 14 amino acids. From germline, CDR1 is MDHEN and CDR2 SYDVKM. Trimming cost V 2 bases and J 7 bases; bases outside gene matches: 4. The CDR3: CASSLDRGLRGYTF. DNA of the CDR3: TGTGCCAGCAGTTTAGACAGGGGGCTTCGTGGCTACACCTTC.

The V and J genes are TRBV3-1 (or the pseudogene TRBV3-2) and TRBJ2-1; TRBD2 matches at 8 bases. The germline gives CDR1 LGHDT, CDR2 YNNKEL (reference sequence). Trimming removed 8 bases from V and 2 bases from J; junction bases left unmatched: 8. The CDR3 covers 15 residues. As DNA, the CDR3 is TGTGCCAGCGCCCCAACTAGCGGAACCTACAATGAGCAGTTCTTC. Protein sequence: CASAPTSGTYNEQFF.

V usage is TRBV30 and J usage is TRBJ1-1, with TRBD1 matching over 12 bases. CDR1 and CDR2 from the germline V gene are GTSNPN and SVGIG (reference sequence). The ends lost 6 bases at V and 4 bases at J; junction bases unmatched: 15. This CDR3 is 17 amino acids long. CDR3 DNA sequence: TGTGCCTGTTTGAACTACCCGGGACAGGGGGCAGTCACTGAAGCTTTCTTT. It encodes CACLNYPGQGAVTEAFF.

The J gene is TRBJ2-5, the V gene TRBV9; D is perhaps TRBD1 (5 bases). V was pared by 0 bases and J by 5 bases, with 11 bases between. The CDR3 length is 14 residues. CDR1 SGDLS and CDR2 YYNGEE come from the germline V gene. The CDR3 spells CASSVVAGLETQYF. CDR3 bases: TGTGCCAGCAGCGTAGTGGCAGGGTTGGAGACCCAGTACTTC.

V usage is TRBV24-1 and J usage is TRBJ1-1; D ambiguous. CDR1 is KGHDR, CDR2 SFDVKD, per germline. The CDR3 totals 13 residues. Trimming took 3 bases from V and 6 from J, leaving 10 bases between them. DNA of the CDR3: TGTGCCACCAGTGATCAAAGCGGCGCTGAAGCTTTCTTT. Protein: CATSDQSGAEAFF.

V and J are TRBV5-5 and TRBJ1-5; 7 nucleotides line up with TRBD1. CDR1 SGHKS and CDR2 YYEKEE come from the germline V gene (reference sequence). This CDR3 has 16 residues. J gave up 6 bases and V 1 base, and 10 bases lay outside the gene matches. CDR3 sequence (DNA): TGTGCCAGCAGCTTGCTCGGGCAGGGGGTCCGTCAGCCCCAGCATTTT. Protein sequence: CASSLLGQGVRQPQHF.

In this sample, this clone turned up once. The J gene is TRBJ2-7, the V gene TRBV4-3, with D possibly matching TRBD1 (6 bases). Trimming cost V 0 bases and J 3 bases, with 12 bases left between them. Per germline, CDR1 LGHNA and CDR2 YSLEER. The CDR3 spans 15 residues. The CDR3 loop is CASSQDRQENYEQYF. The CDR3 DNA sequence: TGCGCCAGCAGCCAAGATAGACAGGAGAACTACGAGCAGTACTTC.

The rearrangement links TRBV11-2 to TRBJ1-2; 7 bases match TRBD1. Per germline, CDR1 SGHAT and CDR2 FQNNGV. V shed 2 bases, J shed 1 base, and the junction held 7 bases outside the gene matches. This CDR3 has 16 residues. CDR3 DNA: TGTGCCAGCAGCTTACAAATTACAGGGGTTAACTATGGCTACACCTTC. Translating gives CASSLQITGVNYGYTF. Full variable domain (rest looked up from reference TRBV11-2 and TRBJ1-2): EAGVAQSPRYKIIEKRQSVAFWCNPISGHATLYWYQQILGQGPKLLIQFQNNGVVDDSQLPKDRFSAERLKGVDSTLKIQPAKLEDSAVYLCASSLQITGVNYGYTFGSGTRLTVV.